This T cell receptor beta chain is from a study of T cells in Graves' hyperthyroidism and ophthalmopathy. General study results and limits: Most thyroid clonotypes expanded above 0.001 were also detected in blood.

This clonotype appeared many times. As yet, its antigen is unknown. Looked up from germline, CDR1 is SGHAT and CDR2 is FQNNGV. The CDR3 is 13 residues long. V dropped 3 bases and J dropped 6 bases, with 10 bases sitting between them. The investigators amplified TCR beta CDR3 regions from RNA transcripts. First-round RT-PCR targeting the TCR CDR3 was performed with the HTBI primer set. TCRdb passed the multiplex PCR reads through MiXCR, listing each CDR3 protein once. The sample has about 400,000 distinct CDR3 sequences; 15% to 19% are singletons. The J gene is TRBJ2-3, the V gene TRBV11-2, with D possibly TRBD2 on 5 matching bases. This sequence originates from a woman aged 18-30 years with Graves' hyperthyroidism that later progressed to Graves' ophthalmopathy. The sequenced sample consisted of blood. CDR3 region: CASSFGDGDTQYF. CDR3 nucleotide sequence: TGTGCCAGCAGCTTCGGGGATGGGGATACGCAGTATTTT.